One and the same sample provided the 28 T cell receptor beta chains below, sequenced in a study of cytomegalovirus exposure and HLA in healthy donors. Researchers ran the PCR with 60 Vbeta and 13 Jbeta primers. Clones were read by immunoSEQ multiplex PCR, and TCRdb kept only the in-frame ones, dropping some. This sample has about 220,000 clones, with over 75% found just once. The specimen sequenced was PBMCs. These TCRs come from a male donor in good health and CMV-seronegative.

The gene calls are TRBV21-1 and TRBJ2-5; TRBD2 is the table's D call, not checked against the DNA. The DNA matches TRBJ2-7 better at its end, which makes the J call doubtful. TRBV21-1 is reported as a pseudogene. The CDR3 consists of 10 residues. CDR3 sequence: CAGRRSEQYF. For the CDR3, the DNA is TGTGCCGGAAGGAGGTCCGAGCAGTACTTC.

The J gene is TRBJ2-7, the V gene TRBV10-1; D remains ambiguous. The CDR3 consists of 20 residues. CDR1 WNHNN and CDR2 SYGVQD come from the germline V gene (reference sequence). Trimming took off 3 bases at V and 1 base at J, with 28 bases between the two ends. CDR3 amino acids: CASSDFTWAGRSWYSYEQYF. In DNA, the CDR3 is TGCGCCAGCAGTGATTTTACGTGGGCAGGCCGATCATGGTATTCCTACGAGCAGTACTTC.

Only a few counts were recorded for this clone. The rearrangement uses TRBV5-4 and TRBJ1-2, with D hard to call. The CDR3 is made up of 12 amino acids. Germline V gene data show CDR1 as SGHNT and CDR2 as YYREEE (reference sequence). In nucleotides, the CDR3 is TGTGCAGGCGGTCGGTACCCTGGGGGCTACACCTTC. Its protein product is CAGGRYPGGYTF.

The chain recombines TRBV18 with TRBJ2-7, with D maybe TRBD2 (5 bases). V dropped 1 base and J dropped 5 bases, with 18 bases sitting between them. The CDR3 contains 16 residues. CDR1 and CDR2 (germline): KGHSH, LQKENI. The CDR3 DNA is TGTGCCAGCTCACCACAGGATACCCTTATGGGAGACGAGCAGTACTTC. It is translated as CASSPQDTLMGDEQYF.

CDR3 protein: CASSFGGLSYEQYF. The CDR3 DNA reads as TGTGCCAGCAGCTTCGGTGGACTCTCCTACGAGCAGTACTTC. This sequence joins TRBV5-5 and TRBJ2-7; D might be TRBD2 (5 bases). V gave up 2 bases and J gave up 0 bases, with 9 bases separating them. CDR1 and CDR2 from the germline V gene are SGHKS and YYEKEE (reference sequence). The length of the CDR3 is 14 residues.

This chain joins TRBV27 and TRBJ2-7; TRBD1 aligns across 7 bases. Germline V gene sequence: CDR1 MNHEY, CDR2 SMNVEV (reference sequence). J gave up 1 base and V 5 bases, and 14 bases lay outside the gene matches. CDR3 size: 17 residues. DNA for the CDR3: TGTGCCAGCAGTCTCTCCCCCCCGGCAGGGGGTTCCTACGAGCAGTACTTC. It is translated as CASSLSPPAGGSYEQYF.

This clone has a handful of counts. The J gene is TRBJ2-5, the V gene TRBV18, with D possibly being TRBD1 (6 bases). Trimming removed 6 bases from V and 4 bases from J, with 18 bases in between. Germline loops: CDR1 KGHSH, CDR2 LQKENI. CDR3 length: 15 amino acids. CDR3 region: CASSPRTAPGETQYF. CDR3 DNA: TGTGCCAGCTCGCCCCGGACAGCTCCCGGAGAGACCCAGTACTTC.

The rearrangement joins TRBV6-1 to TRBJ1-5; D unclear. This CDR3 has 11 amino acids. Germline V gene lookup returns CDR1 MNHNS and CDR2 SASEGT. Trimming left V 5 bases short and J 6 bases short, with 5 bases between. In DNA, the CDR3 is TGTGCCAGCAGTCTTTCTCAGCCCCAGCATTTT. Translated, it gives CASSLSQPQHF.

The J gene is TRBJ1-4, the V gene TRBV29-1; perhaps TRBD1 as D (6 bases). The germline V gene has CDR1 SQVTM and CDR2 ANQGSEA. The CDR3 length is 13 residues. Trimming took 4 bases from V and 5 from J, leaving 11 bases between them. The CDR3 loop reads CSVGGRLNEKLFF. CDR3 bases: TGCAGCGTTGGGGGGCGCCTAAATGAAAAACTGTTTTTT.

This chain links TRBV6-5 with TRBJ1-1, with 9 bases lining up with TRBD1. The germline V gene has CDR1 MNHEY and CDR2 SVGAGI. CDR3 length: 15 amino acids. Trimming took 6 bases from V and 5 from J; bases not matched to a gene: 10. CDR3 in amino acids: CASSPGTGGETEAFF. CDR3 nucleotide sequence: TGTGCCAGCAGCCCCGGAACAGGGGGCGAAACTGAAGCTTTCTTT.

The chain carries TRBV19 and TRBJ1-1, with TRBD1 identical over 9 bases. The CDR3 has 15 residues. Germline loops: CDR1 LNHDA, CDR2 SQIVND (reference sequence). Trimming took 5 bases from V and 1 from J; bases not matched to a gene: 5. The CDR3 bases are TGTGCCAGTAGTTCAGGGACAGGGAGGAACACTGAAGCTTTCTTT. It is translated as CASSSGTGRNTEAFF.

The J gene is TRBJ1-2, the V gene TRBV28, with D tentatively TRBD1 (6 bases). Germline CDR1 and CDR2: MDHEN and SYDVKM. The length of the CDR3 is 15 residues. The V end was cut by 3 bases, the J end by 3 bases, with 14 bases between. This CDR3 is CASSLGGPVHYGYTF. Here the CDR3 DNA reads TGTGCCAGCAGTTTGGGGGGGCCCGTACACTATGGCTACACCTTC.

V gene TRBV4-3 combines with J gene TRBJ2-3; D perhaps matches TRBD2 (5 bases). V dropped 0 bases and J dropped 0 bases, with 10 bases sitting between them. CDR1 is LGHNA, CDR2 YSLEER, per germline. The CDR3 is 16 amino acids. CDR3 in DNA: TGCGCCAGCAGCCAAGATCTTCGGGGTAGCACAGATACGCAGTATTTT. Translated: CASSQDLRGSTDTQYF.

The chain links TRBV27 to TRBJ1-5; tentatively, D is TRBD1 (5 bases). V lost 4 bases and J lost 2, with 12 bases in between. The CDR3 has 15 amino acids. CDR1 is MNHEY and CDR2 is SMNVEV in the germline V gene (reference sequence). The CDR3 region is CASSSRAGRNQPQHF. For the CDR3, the DNA is TGTGCCAGCAGTTCCAGGGCAGGCCGCAATCAGCCCCAGCATTTT.

This clone was counted a few times. Germline is not matched at one junction end, which may reflect a read error. The J gene is TRBJ1-1, the V gene TRBV30; D is unresolved. This CDR3 is built from 12 residues. The V gene's germline CDR1 is GTSNPN and CDR2 SVGIG (reference sequence). The CDR3 loop reads CAWSGDLREELF. CDR3 sequence (DNA): TGTGCCTGGAGTGGGGATTTAAGGGAGGAGCTCTTT.

V gene TRBV18 combines with J gene TRBJ1-5; 7 nucleotides match TRBD1. The germline V gene encodes CDR1 KGHSH and CDR2 LQKENI. V lost 2 bases to trimming and J lost 0 bases; unmatched junction nucleotides: 13. The CDR3 totals 19 residues. DNA of the CDR3: TGTGCCAGCTCACCAGCTAAGACAGGGAGTTCTTATAGCAATCAGCCCCAGCATTTT. Its protein is CASSPAKTGSSYSNQPQHF.

This chain's CDR3 is CASSVGTSGIYEQFF. The CDR3 coding sequence is TGTGCCAGCAGCGTAGGGACTAGCGGGATCTATGAGCAGTTCTTC. The chain has TRBV9 and TRBJ2-1, with 12 bases that match TRBD2. Looked up from germline, CDR1 is SGDLS and CDR2 is YYNGEE. The ends lost 0 bases at V and 8 bases at J; junction bases unmatched: 3. This CDR3 comprises 15 residues.

This clone was picked up a small number of times. Compared with germline, one end of the junction differs, possibly owing to a read error. The rearrangement uses TRBV7-9 and TRBJ2-1; 7 bases agree with TRBD2. This CDR3 has 15 residues. CDR1 and CDR2 (germline): SEHNR, FQNEAQ (reference sequence). CDR3 sequence reads: CSSSPRLAAYNEQFF. In nucleotides, the CDR3 is TGTTCCAGCAGCCCTAGGCTAGCGGCATACAATGAGCAGTTCTTC.

The rearrangement joins TRBV27 to TRBJ2-1; 7 bases are a match to TRBD2. Germline V gene sequence: CDR1 MNHEY, CDR2 SMNVEV (reference sequence). The CDR3 spans 14 residues. V trimming: 6 bases; J trimming: 7 bases; junction bases outside the gene matches: 9. The CDR3 DNA reads as TGTGCCAGCAGAATTCAGCGGGGTGGGAATGAGCAGTTCTTC. This codes for CASRIQRGGNEQFF.

This sequence joins TRBV2 and TRBJ2-7, with a possible D match to TRBD2 (5 bases). Between the trimmed V and J ends, which lost 6 bases and 6 bases, there was a span of 6 bases. The length of the CDR3 is 10 residues. Germline V CDR1 and CDR2: SNHLY, FYNNEI. The CDR3 loop is CASRGSEQYF. The CDR3 region has the DNA TGTGCCAGCAGGGGGAGCGAGCAGTACTTC.

CDR3 in DNA: TGTGCCAGCAGTTTTACTAGCGGGAGGTCCTACAATGAGCAGTTCTTC. Protein: CASSFTSGRSYNEQFF. The J gene is TRBJ2-1, the V gene TRBV28; 12 nucleotides match TRBD2. Trimming removed 3 bases from V and 1 base from J; junction bases left unmatched: 1. The CDR3 has 16 residues. Germline CDR1 and CDR2: MDHEN and SYDVKM.

This clone came up once. The rearrangement links TRBV29-1 to TRBJ2-5, with a tentative D call TRBD2 (6 bases). V was cut by 6 bases and J by 5 bases, with 16 bases left in between. Germline lookup yields CDR1 SQVTM and CDR2 ANQGSEA. The CDR3 has 13 residues. The CDR3 is CSVDGGGSETQYF. The CDR3 DNA is TGCAGCGTCGACGGGGGTGGGTCGGAGACCCAGTACTTC.

This clone has more than one count but fewer than ten. V and J are TRBV10-3 and TRBJ1-1; possible D gene TRBD1, 5 bases. Germline CDR1 ENHRY, CDR2 SYGVKD. The CDR3 runs to 14 residues. Trimming took off 4 bases at V and 8 bases at J, with 17 bases between the two ends. CDR3 in DNA: TGTGCCATCAGTGGGGAAGGGGAACCCTACGAAGCTTTCTTT. Its translation: CAISGEGEPYEAFF.

This chain connects TRBV27 to TRBJ2-5; weak D call: TRBD1 (5 bases). Judging by the DNA end, TRBJ2-7 fits better; the J call may be wrong. Germline V gene lookup returns CDR1 MNHEY and CDR2 SMNVEV (reference sequence). The CDR3 consists of 14 residues. CDR3 region: CASSLRGFSYEQYF. CDR3 DNA sequence: TGTGCCAGCAGTTTAAGGGGTTTCTCCTACGAGCAGTACTTC.

This chain links TRBV2 with TRBJ2-5; 10 bases line up with TRBD1. V lost 5 bases, J lost 4 bases, and 4 bases stayed unmatched. The CDR3 totals 14 residues. Germline V gene lookup returns CDR1 SNHLY and CDR2 FYNNEI. CDR3 protein: CASSWDRGIETQYF. CDR3 coding DNA: TGTGCCAGCAGTTGGGACAGGGGAATAGAGACCCAGTACTTC.

The table lists this clone with a few counts. The rearrangement uses TRBV29-1 and TRBJ2-7; 7 nucleotides agree with TRBD1. The V gene's germline CDR1 is SQVTM and CDR2 ANQGSEA. The V and J ends lost 4 bases and 0 bases, in that order; junction bases with no gene match: 6. This CDR3 comprises 14 residues. The CDR3 reads CSVGDSSDSYEQYF. CDR3 nucleotides: TGCAGCGTTGGGGACAGCTCTGACTCCTACGAGCAGTACTTC.

The chain uses TRBV5-1 and TRBJ2-2, with TRBD1 matching over 8 bases. With 4 bases clipped from V and 5 bases from J, the junction kept 4 bases outside the gene matches. Germline V gene data show CDR1 as SGHRS and CDR2 as YFSETQ. The CDR3 has 14 amino acids. CDR3 protein: CASSPRGLTGELFF. The CDR3 DNA reads TGCGCCAGCAGCCCCAGGGGGCTAACCGGGGAGCTGTTTTTT.

The chain recombines TRBV28 with TRBJ2-1, with no clear D. V was cut by 6 bases and J by 5 bases, with 8 bases left in between. This CDR3 region has 12 residues. Germline CDR1 and CDR2: MDHEN and SYDVKM. The CDR3 reads CASSLRHNEQFF. The CDR3 nucleotides read TGTGCCAGCAGCCTCAGGCACAATGAGCAGTTCTTC.